This T cell receptor beta chain was found in a study of blood T cell repertoires in COVID-19. From germline, CDR1 is SGHNT and CDR2 YYREEE (reference sequence). The germline V and J ends were trimmed by 4 bases and 0 bases, with 16 bases remaining between them. This CDR3 has 17 amino acids. This table comes from immunoSEQ multiplex PCR, and its TCRdb copy is limited to in-frame clones, with some not included. This sample has about 68,000 clones; roughly 85% occur once, and the top ten carry roughly 3.6%. Seattle-derived patients entered the study during active infection and were followed longitudinally.

The sample taken for sequencing was peripheral blood. The clonotype was recovered from a woman aged 45-60 years with COVID-19, enrolled during active disease. The J gene is TRBJ1-4, the V gene TRBV5-4; TRBD1 is a possible D gene (5 bases). CDR3: CASSMGLQAATNEKLFF. CDR3 in DNA: TGTGCCAGCAGCATGGGACTCCAAGCCGCAACTAATGAAAAACTGTTTTTT.